The sequence of this T cell receptor (beta chain) was determined in a study of T cells in Graves' hyperthyroidism and ophthalmopathy. The TCR beta CDR3 regions underwent amplification using RNA transcripts as the source. A set of HTBI primers served as the primers for a first-round RT-PCR of the TCR CDR3. Each CDR3 protein is one row after TCRdb ran MiXCR on the multiplex PCR reads. The data contain approximately 410,000 distinct CDR3 sequences, about 15% of them singletons. This clonotype occurred many times. This CDR3 contains 14 residues. Losses at the gene ends were 1 base for V and 4 bases for J; bases not matched to a gene: 2. CDR1 and CDR2 (germline): DFQATT, SNEGSKA (reference sequence).

The specimen sequenced was blood. This chain connects TRBV20-1 to TRBJ1-1; the match to TRBD1 covers 11 bases. This clonotype originated in a man aged 18 to 29 with Graves' ophthalmopathy. CDR3 DNA sequence: TGCAGTGCTAGAGGCGGACAGGGGGCCACTGAAGCTTTCTTT. Residues: CSARGGQGATEAFF.